This T cell receptor (beta chain) was retrieved from a study of blood T cell repertoires in COVID-19. Germline V lookup: CDR1 SEHNR, CDR2 FQNEAQ (reference sequence). The V segment lost 1 base and the J segment 5 bases; nucleotides outside the gene matches: 5. This CDR3 region has 16 residues. The repertoire was sequenced with immunoSEQ multiplex PCR; TCRdb's copy has only in-frame clones and lacks some. The data contain about 120,000 clones, about 86% of them singletons. This receptor was obtained from a woman between 45 and 65 years old with acute or convalescent COVID-19. The sample was peripheral blood. The V call is TRBV7-9, the J call TRBJ1-6; 7 bases map to TRBD1. The CDR3 is CASSLVYGTDNSPLHF. The CDR3 DNA sequence: TGTGCCAGCAGCTTAGTATACGGGACAGATAATTCACCCCTCCACTTT.